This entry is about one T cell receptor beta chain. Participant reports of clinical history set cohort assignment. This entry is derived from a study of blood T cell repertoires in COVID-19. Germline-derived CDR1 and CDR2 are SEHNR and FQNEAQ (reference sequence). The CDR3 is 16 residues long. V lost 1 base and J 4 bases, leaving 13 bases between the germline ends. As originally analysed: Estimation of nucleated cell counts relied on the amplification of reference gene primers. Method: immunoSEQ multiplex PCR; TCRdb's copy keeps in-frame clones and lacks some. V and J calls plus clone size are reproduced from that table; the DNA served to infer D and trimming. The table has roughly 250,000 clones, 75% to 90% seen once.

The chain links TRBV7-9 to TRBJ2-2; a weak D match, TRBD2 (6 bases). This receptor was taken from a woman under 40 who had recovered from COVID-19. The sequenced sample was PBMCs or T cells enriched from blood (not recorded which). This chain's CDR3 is CASSLGVSGGTGELFF. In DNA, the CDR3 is TGTGCCAGCAGCTTAGGGGTTAGCGGTGGCACCGGGGAGCTGTTTTTT.